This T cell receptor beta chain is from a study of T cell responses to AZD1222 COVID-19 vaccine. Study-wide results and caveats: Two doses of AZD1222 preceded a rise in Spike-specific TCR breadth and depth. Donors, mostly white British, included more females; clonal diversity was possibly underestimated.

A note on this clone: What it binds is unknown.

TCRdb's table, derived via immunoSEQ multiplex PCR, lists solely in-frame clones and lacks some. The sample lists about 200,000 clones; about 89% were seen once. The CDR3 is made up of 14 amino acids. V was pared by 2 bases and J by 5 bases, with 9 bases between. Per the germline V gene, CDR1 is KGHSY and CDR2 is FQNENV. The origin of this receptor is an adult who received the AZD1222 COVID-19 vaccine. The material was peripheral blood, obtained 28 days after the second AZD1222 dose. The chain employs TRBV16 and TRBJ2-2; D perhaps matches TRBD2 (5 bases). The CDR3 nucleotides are TGTGCCAGCAGCCAAGATCCGGGGACCGGGGAGCTGTTTTTT. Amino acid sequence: CASSQDPGTGELFF.